The 12 T cell receptor beta chains below come from one sample, sequenced in a study of shared T cell receptors in the human thymus. The repertoire was sequenced with immunoSEQ multiplex PCR; TCRdb's copy has only in-frame clones and lacks some. Seen here are hundreds of thousands of clones, around 87% observed once, and the top ten hold 0.009% to 0.0095%. This sample was also put to use in a study of human thymus T cells.

Material: thymocytes. The receptors originated from a boy less than two years old with a congenital heart defect.

The chain combines TRBV28 with TRBJ1-2; D is uncertain. V was shortened by 6 bases and J by 3 bases, with 14 bases between the two germline ends. The CDR3 is 14 amino acids. CDR1 is MDHEN and CDR2 is SYDVKM in the germline V gene. The CDR3 DNA reads as TGTGCCAGCAGAAGGAGGGCTCGGGACTATGGCTACACCTTC. The encoded protein is CASRRRARDYGYTF.

The rearrangement uses TRBV5-6 and TRBJ2-7, with D maybe TRBD1 (5 bases). The CDR3 is made up of 13 amino acids. Between the trimmed V and J ends, which lost 4 bases and 3 bases, there was a span of 11 bases. Germline loops: CDR1 SGHDT, CDR2 YYEEEE. The CDR3 region is CASSGRADYEQYF. The CDR3 nucleotides are TGTGCCAGCAGCGGCAGGGCGGACTACGAGCAGTACTTC.

J is TRBJ1-5 and V is TRBV27; TRBD1 aligns across 8 bases. The ends lost 1 base at V and 7 bases at J; junction bases unmatched: 6. The CDR3 sequence is 15 residues long. Germline V lookup: CDR1 MNHEY, CDR2 SMNVEV (reference sequence). The CDR3 DNA follows: TGTGCCAGCAGTTTATGGTCAGGGGGCGAACAGCCCCAGCATTTT. Residues: CASSLWSGGEQPQHF.

The rearrangement uses TRBV18 and TRBJ1-2; possibly TRBD1 for D (6 bases). The CDR3 contains 16 residues. Deletions cut 2 bases from V and 3 bases from J, with 16 bases between. Germline V CDR1 and CDR2: KGHSH, LQKENI. CDR3 nucleotides: TGTGCCAGCTCACCAAAGGGGGAAGTGGAGGACTATGGCTACACCTTC. The encoded protein is CASSPKGEVEDYGYTF. Supplemented by reference TRBV18 and TRBJ1-2, the full variable domain reads NAGVMQNPRHLVRRRGQEARLRCSPMKGHSHVYWYRQLPEEGLKFMVYLQKENIIDESGMPKERFSAEFPKEGPSILRIQQVVRGDSAAYFCASSPKGEVEDYGYTFGSGTRLTVV.

This chain links TRBV7-2 with TRBJ2-7, with 13 bases lining up with TRBD2. Germline V gives CDR1 SGHTA, CDR2 FQGNSA. CDR3 length: 17 residues. J gave up 3 bases and V 2 bases, and 7 bases lay outside the gene matches. CDR3 in DNA: TGTGCCAGCAGCTTACCTCCAACTAGCGGGAGGGACTACGAGCAGTACTTC. Protein: CASSLPPTSGRDYEQYF.

The chain joins TRBV5-1 to TRBJ1-6; tentatively, D is TRBD1 (5 bases). CDR1 and CDR2 from the germline V gene are SGHRS and YFSETQ. V was cut by 1 base and J by 8 bases, with 10 bases left in between. The CDR3 consists of 14 residues. The CDR3 is CASSLLGLDSPLHF. For the CDR3, the DNA is TGCGCCAGCAGCTTGTTGGGGCTCGATTCACCCCTCCACTTT.

The rearrangement joins TRBV28 to TRBJ1-5, with D tentatively TRBD1 (5 bases). The CDR3 sequence is 14 residues long. Germline lookup yields CDR1 MDHEN and CDR2 SYDVKM. Trimming left V 6 bases short and J 4 bases short, with 13 bases between. The CDR3 coding sequence is TGTGCCAGCAGGGTTGAAGGGGAAAATCAGCCCCAGCATTTT. It is translated as CASRVEGENQPQHF.

The CDR3 sequence: CSVLNCLGPTSGIGSKDTQYF. CDR3 nucleotides: TGCAGCGTCCTAAACTGCCTGGGGCCGACTAGCGGGATAGGTAGTAAAGATACGCAGTATTTT. V gene TRBV29-1 combines with J gene TRBJ2-3, with 11 bases matching TRBD2. Germline V gene lookup returns CDR1 SQVTM and CDR2 ANQGSEA. This CDR3 has 21 residues. J was trimmed by 5 bases and V by 6 bases; bases with no gene match: 28.

The chain couples TRBV5-6 to TRBJ2-4, with 10 bases matching TRBD2. The CDR3 runs 19 residues. V lost 4 bases, J lost 7 bases, and 20 bases stayed unmatched. The germline gives CDR1 SGHDT, CDR2 YYEEEE. The CDR3: CASSQKPFLAGEGRNIQYF. The CDR3 bases are TGTGCCAGCAGCCAAAAACCATTCCTAGCGGGAGAGGGTCGGAACATTCAGTACTTC.

The CDR3 sequence is CASTQGGARNEKLFF. DNA of the CDR3: TGTGCCAGCACCCAAGGGGGGGCGCGGAATGAAAAACTGTTTTTT. The V and J genes are TRBV6-5 and TRBJ1-4; D is possibly TRBD1 (6 bases). Germline V gene sequence: CDR1 MNHEY, CDR2 SVGAGI. This CDR3 region has 15 residues. V was clipped by 7 bases and J by 5 bases, with 17 bases between them.

This chain uses TRBV10-3 with TRBJ1-1, with TRBD1 identical over 7 bases. Germline V gene lookup returns CDR1 ENHRY and CDR2 SYGVKD. This CDR3 spans 15 amino acids. Losses at the gene ends were 3 bases for V and 11 bases for J; bases not matched to a gene: 15. CDR3 region: CAISDGEYRGPAAFF. The DNA for the CDR3 is TGTGCCATCAGTGATGGTGAGTACAGGGGCCCCGCGGCTTTCTTT.

The chain couples TRBV7-9 to TRBJ1-4; 8 bases fit TRBD1. The CDR3 is 14 residues long. Germline CDR1 is SEHNR and CDR2 is FQNEAQ (reference sequence). V was pared by 5 bases and J by 10 bases, with 9 bases of the junction left unmatched. As DNA, the CDR3 is TGTGCCAGCAGCATGGGACAGGATGGTGGAAAACTGTTTTTT. Its protein is CASSMGQDGGKLFF.